One sample yielded the 32 T cell receptor beta chains listed below, sequenced in a study of blood T cell repertoires in COVID-19. Repertoires were generated with immunoSEQ multiplex PCR, while TCRdb's copy carries only in-frame clones and drops some. The table lists around 300,000 clones, roughly 91% of them singletons. Material for sequencing was PBMCs or T cells enriched from blood (not recorded which). These receptors were obtained from a woman aged 55-70 years who had recovered from COVID-19.

The chain combines TRBV28 with TRBJ1-6; D might be TRBD1 (6 bases). Germline loops: CDR1 MDHEN, CDR2 SYDVKM. V was pared by 6 bases and J by 6 bases, with 12 bases between. The length of the CDR3 is 14 residues. For the CDR3, the DNA is TGTGCCAGCAGCCCTGGACAGCCTAATTCACCCCTCCACTTT. Its protein is CASSPGQPNSPLHF.

The chain recombines TRBV27 with TRBJ1-4; 10 bases agree with TRBD1. V lost 3 bases to trimming and J lost 0 bases; unmatched junction nucleotides: 10. Germline CDR1 is MNHEY and CDR2 is SMNVEV (reference sequence). This CDR3 has 19 residues. The CDR3 protein is CASSFLGTGAFATNEKLFF. The CDR3 DNA sequence: TGTGCCAGCAGTTTCCTTGGGACAGGGGCCTTTGCAACTAATGAAAAACTGTTTTTT.

This chain links TRBV28 with TRBJ1-1; no definite D call. Germline values: CDR1 MDHEN, CDR2 SYDVKM. This CDR3 is 11 amino acids long. The CDR3 loop reads CISQVNTEAFF. CDR3 sequence (DNA): TGTATAAGTCAGGTGAACACTGAAGCTTTCTTT.

This chain joins TRBV5-1 and TRBJ1-5; D gene uncertain. V shed 4 bases and J shed 9 bases, with 11 bases lying between them. This CDR3 region has 12 residues. The germline V gene encodes CDR1 SGHRS and CDR2 YFSETQ. Written as DNA, the CDR3 is TGCGCCAGCAGCAACCCCGGAGGGCCCCAGCATTTT. It is translated as CASSNPGGPQHF.

The chain couples TRBV24-1 to TRBJ2-2; the match to TRBD2 covers 15 bases. CDR3 length: 19 residues. Germline assignment: CDR1 KGHDR and CDR2 SFDVKD. Trimming took 3 bases from V and 1 from J; bases not matched to a gene: 5. The CDR3 DNA reads TGTGCCACCAGTGATCCCGCGGGACTAGCGGGAGGGAACACCGGGGAGCTGTTTTTT. It encodes CATSDPAGLAGGNTGELFF.

V gene TRBV18 combines with J gene TRBJ2-7, with D unclear. The CDR3 has 14 amino acids. V was cut by 0 bases and J by 6 bases, with 12 bases left in between. CDR1 is KGHSH and CDR2 is LQKENI in the germline V gene. CDR3 DNA sequence: TGTGCCAGCTCACCACCGTACAGCCTGGGCGAGCAGTACTTC. Translated, it gives CASSPPYSLGEQYF.

The chain recombines TRBV27 with TRBJ1-2; TRBD1 matches at 11 bases. Germline V gives CDR1 MNHEY, CDR2 SMNVEV (reference sequence). The CDR3 runs 15 residues. With 4 bases clipped from V and 6 bases from J, the junction kept 7 bases outside the gene matches. The CDR3 nucleotides read TGTGCCAGCAGTTCCCCGGACAGGGGGCGGAATGGCTACACCTTC. It yields the protein CASSSPDRGRNGYTF.

The V gene is TRBV10-3, the J gene TRBJ2-1; 9 bases fit TRBD2. V shed 8 bases and J 0 bases; nucleotides not matched to a gene: 14. Germline V lookup: CDR1 ENHRY, CDR2 SYGVKD. The CDR3 has 18 residues. CDR3 region: CAIGPPSGDLSSYNEQFF. The CDR3 DNA reads as TGTGCCATCGGTCCGCCTAGCGGGGACCTTAGCTCCTACAATGAGCAGTTCTTC.

This sequence joins TRBV25-1 and TRBJ2-6, with a weak D call TRBD1 (5 bases). Germline V gene data show CDR1 as MGHDK and CDR2 as SYGVNS. This CDR3 is 17 amino acids long. V was shortened by 5 bases and J by 2 bases, with 16 bases between the two germline ends. CDR3 amino acids: CASSLSQGYAGANVLTF. CDR3 nucleotide sequence: TGTGCCAGCAGTTTATCCCAGGGTTATGCTGGGGCCAACGTCCTGACTTTC.

The chain couples TRBV5-1 to TRBJ2-3, with 7 bases identical to TRBD1. The trim removed 0 bases at V and 3 bases at J, leaving 4 bases unmatched. The germline CDR1 and CDR2 sequences are SGHRS and YFSETQ. CDR3 length equals 15 residues. For the CDR3, the DNA is TGCGCCAGCAGCTTGGGGAACAGGGGAACAGATACGCAGTATTTT. It translates to CASSLGNRGTDTQYF.

V and J are TRBV18 and TRBJ2-7; 9 bases agree with TRBD2. Germline V gene sequence: CDR1 KGHSH, CDR2 LQKENI. With V trimmed by 6 bases and J by 1 base, 4 bases remained unmatched. The CDR3 is 14 amino acids. CDR3 sequence reads: CASSSGGLSYEQYF. In nucleotides, the CDR3 is TGTGCCAGCTCTAGCGGGGGCCTATCCTACGAGCAGTACTTC.

V and J are TRBV19 and TRBJ2-7, with unresolved D. Germline lookup yields CDR1 LNHDA and CDR2 SQIVND (reference sequence). CDR3 size: 13 residues. The germline V and J ends were trimmed by 6 bases and 1 base, with 10 bases remaining between them. The CDR3 DNA reads TGTGCCAGTAGCCAGTTTCTTTCCTACGAGCAGTACTTC. As protein: CASSQFLSYEQYF.

The V gene is TRBV6-4, the J gene TRBJ1-5, with D hard to call. The germline CDR1 and CDR2 sequences are MRHNA and SNTAGT. This CDR3 contains 18 residues. V was clipped by 5 bases and J by 3 bases, with 23 bases between them. The CDR3 sequence is CASSHSGLLSGNNQPQHF. The CDR3 DNA reads TGTGCCAGCAGTCATTCCGGGCTTCTCTCGGGGAACAATCAGCCCCAGCATTTT.

The chain has TRBV9 and TRBJ2-1; no reliable D call. This CDR3 contains 15 residues. Trimming took 7 bases from V and 4 from J, leaving 18 bases between them. In germline, CDR1 is SGDLS, CDR2 YYNGEE. The CDR3: CASQFPINRYNEQFF. The CDR3 DNA reads TGTGCCAGCCAATTCCCGATAAATAGATACAATGAGCAGTTCTTC.

J is TRBJ1-2 and V is TRBV3-1 (or the pseudogene TRBV3-2); D not certain. The CDR3 is 13 amino acids. V shed 1 base and J shed 8 bases, with 11 bases lying between them. Per the germline V gene, CDR1 is LGHDT and CDR2 is YNNKEL (reference sequence). This CDR3 is CASSQGPAGGYTF. In DNA form, the CDR3 reads TGTGCCAGCAGCCAAGGCCCGGCGGGAGGCTACACCTTC.

The genes are TRBV7-2 and TRBJ2-5, with D maybe TRBD2 (6 bases). The CDR3 extends over 15 amino acids. The ends were cut back, 4 bases at V and 5 bases at J, with 17 bases in the middle. The germline V gene has CDR1 SGHTA and CDR2 FQGNSA. The CDR3 DNA sequence: TGTGCCAGCAGCTCCTCACGGGACTTTCGCGAGACCCAGTACTTC. Translating gives CASSSSRDFRETQYF.

J is TRBJ2-1 and V is TRBV7-3; D is perhaps TRBD2 (6 bases). V was trimmed by 1 base and J by 0 bases, leaving 16 bases between them. The CDR3 has 18 amino acids. Germline V gene sequence: CDR1 SGHTA, CDR2 FQGTGA. CDR3 nucleotides: TGTGCCAGCAGCTTAAGAGGCGGGGTCACGACCTCCTACAATGAGCAGTTCTTC. It specifies CASSLRGGVTTSYNEQFF. The complete variable domain, with remaining parts taken from reference TRBV7-3 and TRBJ2-1, reads GAGVSQTPSNKVTEKGKYVELRCDPISGHTALYWYRQSLGQGPEFLIYFQGTGAADDSGLPNDRFFAVRPEGSVSTLKIQRTERGDSAVYLCASSLRGGVTTSYNEQFFGPGTRLTVL.

The sample holds one count of this clone. The chain uses TRBV5-8 and TRBJ1-4; a possible D gene is TRBD1 (5 bases). The CDR3 contains 15 residues. Germline assignment: CDR1 SGHTS and CDR2 YDEGEE. V dropped 3 bases and J dropped 10 bases, with 19 bases sitting between them. CDR3 DNA sequence: TGTGCCAGCAGCTGGGACGGACTAATGAGTGGAAAACTGTTTTTT. It encodes CASSWDGLMSGKLFF.

CDR3 loop: CASSPRTGGYSPLHF. CDR3 bases: TGTGCCAGCAGCCCTAGGACAGGGGGATATTCACCCCTCCACTTT. The V call is TRBV5-4, the J call TRBJ1-6; 10 nucleotides align to TRBD1. The J segment lost 8 bases and the V segment lost 4 bases, leaving 6 bases of the junction unmatched. CDR1 and CDR2 (germline): SGHNT, YYREEE (reference sequence). The CDR3 has 15 residues.

This CDR3 is CASRTGVFPGELFF. The CDR3 DNA reads as TGTGCCAGCCGGACAGGGGTTTTTCCCGGGGAGCTGTTTTTT. J is TRBJ2-2 and V is TRBV2; 9 bases line up with TRBD1. From germline, CDR1 is SNHLY and CDR2 FYNNEI. The CDR3 loop spans 14 amino acids. V lost 8 bases and J lost 6; bases outside the gene matches: 7.

The chain joins TRBV7-9 to TRBJ2-5; weak D call: TRBD2 (5 bases). Germline-derived CDR1 and CDR2 are SEHNR and FQNEAQ (reference sequence). Trimming removed 5 bases at V and 5 bases at J, with 18 bases between. The CDR3 has 15 amino acids. CDR3 in amino acids: CASSPYGERSETQYF. The CDR3 nucleotides read TGTGCCAGCAGCCCTTATGGGGAGCGGTCGGAGACCCAGTACTTC.

V and J are TRBV28 and TRBJ1-6; 10 bases match TRBD1. The V and J ends lost 7 bases and 11 bases, in that order; junction bases with no gene match: 8. Per the germline V gene, CDR1 is MDHEN and CDR2 is SYDVKM. This CDR3 is 14 amino acids long. CDR3 in amino acids: CASIPGQGLPPLHF. CDR3 coding DNA: TGTGCCAGCATACCGGGACAGGGGTTGCCACCCCTCCACTTT.

The chain uses TRBV9 and TRBJ1-2, with D tentatively TRBD1 (5 bases). The CDR3 has 14 residues. Germline CDR1 reads SGDLS; CDR2 reads YYNGEE. V lost 3 bases and J 5 bases, leaving 14 bases between the germline ends. This CDR3 is CASSEQTAVYGYTF. The CDR3, as DNA: TGTGCCAGCAGCGAACAGACAGCCGTATATGGCTACACCTTC.

This clone was seen a handful of times. The chain is built from TRBV2 and TRBJ2-3; 9 bases fit TRBD2. Germline assignment: CDR1 SNHLY and CDR2 FYNNEI. The CDR3 consists of 13 residues. V was clipped by 7 bases and J by 3 bases; unmatched bases: 2. This CDR3 is CASTSGRTDTQYF. CDR3 bases: TGTGCCAGCACCAGCGGGAGGACAGATACGCAGTATTTT.

The chain uses TRBV4-1 and TRBJ1-1; 7 bases match TRBD1. Germline CDR1 and CDR2: MGHRA and YSYEKL. The J segment lost 0 bases and the V segment lost 3 bases, leaving 7 bases of the junction unmatched. The CDR3 is 16 amino acids. In nucleotides, the CDR3 is TGCGCCAGCAGCCAGGAAAAACAGGGGATGAACACTGAAGCTTTCTTT. Translation: CASSQEKQGMNTEAFF.

The J gene is TRBJ2-3, the V gene TRBV6-5; possible D gene TRBD2, 6 bases. Between the trimmed V and J ends, which lost 0 bases and 2 bases, there was a span of 12 bases. In germline, CDR1 is MNHEY, CDR2 SVGAGI. The CDR3 is 16 residues long. CDR3 nucleotides: TGTGCCAGCAGTTACTCGAGGACTATCTACACAGATACGCAGTATTTT. Its translation is CASSYSRTIYTDTQYF.

The V call is TRBV5-5, the J call TRBJ1-4; possible D gene TRBD1, 6 bases. The CDR3 extends over 14 amino acids. The V gene lost 0 bases and the J gene lost 5 bases, with 8 bases spanning the gap. CDR1 is SGHKS and CDR2 is YYEKEE in the germline V gene (reference sequence). The DNA of the CDR3 is TGTGCCAGCAGCTTGGGGACAGTAAATGAAAAACTGTTTTTT. Translation: CASSLGTVNEKLFF.

The J gene is TRBJ1-5, the V gene TRBV29-1; D gene unclear. V dropped 5 bases and J dropped 5 bases, with 10 bases sitting between them. The CDR3 contains 12 residues. From germline, CDR1 is SQVTM and CDR2 ANQGSEA. The CDR3 reads CSVLTVHQPQHF. DNA of the CDR3: TGCAGCGTTCTCACAGTCCATCAGCCCCAGCATTTT. Full variable domain (missing parts from reference TRBV29-1 and TRBJ1-5): SAVISQKPSRDICQRGTSLTIQCQVDSQVTMMFWYRQQPGQSLTLIATANQGSEATYESGFVIDKFPISRPNLTFSTLTVSNMSPEDSSIYLCSVLTVHQPQHFGDGTRLSIL.

V and J are TRBV19 and TRBJ1-5; 8 bases map to TRBD1. Germline CDR1 and CDR2: LNHDA and SQIVND (reference sequence). Trimming cost V 5 bases and J 3 bases; bases outside gene matches: 6. The CDR3 loop spans 15 amino acids. The CDR3 sequence: CASSLRTGYNQPQHF. DNA for the CDR3: TGTGCCAGTAGTTTAAGGACAGGGTACAATCAGCCCCAGCATTTT.

The V call is TRBV29-1, the J call TRBJ1-1; D is perhaps TRBD1 (6 bases). Trimming left V 7 bases short and J 6 bases short, with 21 bases between. Per the germline V gene, CDR1 is SQVTM and CDR2 is ANQGSEA. The CDR3 loop spans 14 amino acids. The CDR3 DNA follows: TGCAGCGCCCGAAGGAACAGGGTGTCGGCTGAAGCTTTCTTT. Its protein is CSARRNRVSAEAFF.

J is TRBJ2-5 and V is TRBV5-1; 8 bases line up with TRBD1. Germline CDR1 and CDR2: SGHRS and YFSETQ. The CDR3 totals 15 residues. J gave up 4 bases and V 0 bases, and 5 bases lay outside the gene matches. In DNA form, the CDR3 reads TGCGCCAGCAGCTTGGTGCCCAGGGGGCGAGAGACCCAGTACTTC. This translates into CASSLVPRGRETQYF.

The chain employs TRBV24-1 and TRBJ2-4, with 10 bases identical to TRBD2. This CDR3 region has 15 residues. In germline, CDR1 is KGHDR, CDR2 SFDVKD. The junction had 3 bases not matched to a gene; V was cut back by 2 bases and J by 6 bases. Here the CDR3 DNA reads TGTGCCACCAGTGATTCCAGACTAGCGGGAAACATTCAGTACTTC. It specifies CATSDSRLAGNIQYF.